This entry lists 15 T cell receptor beta chains sequenced from one sample in a study of blood T cell repertoires in COVID-19. Clones were read by immunoSEQ multiplex PCR, and TCRdb kept only the in-frame ones, dropping some. This repertoire shows fewer than 250,000 clones, about 83% found once; its top ten account for 2% to 3%. The material sequenced was peripheral blood. These receptors all come from a woman between 35 and 50 years old with active or convalescent COVID-19.

This clone showed up just once. J is TRBJ2-5 and V is TRBV5-1; TRBD1 matches 7 bases. CDR1 and CDR2 (germline): SGHRS, YFSETQ. The V segment lost 2 bases and the J segment 2 bases; nucleotides outside the gene matches: 6. The CDR3 extends over 15 amino acids. In DNA form, the CDR3 reads TGCGCCAGCAGCTTCAGCTCACAGGGGCAAGAGACCCAGTACTTC. This gives the protein CASSFSSQGQETQYF.

The V and J genes are TRBV9 and TRBJ1-3; 7 nucleotides match TRBD1. The trim removed 0 bases at V and 2 bases at J, leaving 14 bases unmatched. Germline loops: CDR1 SGDLS, CDR2 YYNGEE. The CDR3 has 19 residues. The CDR3 loop reads CASSVAGGTQGVAGNTIYF. The CDR3 DNA sequence: TGTGCCAGCAGCGTAGCCGGAGGGACCCAGGGGGTAGCTGGAAACACCATATATTTT.

The gene calls are TRBV27 and TRBJ2-1, with 8 bases matching TRBD1. With 2 bases clipped from V and 3 bases from J, the junction kept 6 bases outside the gene matches. The CDR3 consists of 16 residues. Germline CDR1 is MNHEY and CDR2 is SMNVEV (reference sequence). The CDR3 DNA is TGTGCCAGCAGTTTAACCGGACAGGGATACTACAATGAGCAGTTCTTC. Translation: CASSLTGQGYYNEQFF.

CDR3 region: CASSFSTGYTEAFF. The CDR3 nucleotides read TGTGCCAGCAGTTTCTCGACAGGCTACACTGAAGCTTTCTTT. The V call is TRBV28, the J call TRBJ1-1; a weak D match, TRBD1 (6 bases). The CDR3 totals 14 residues. Looked up from germline, CDR1 is MDHEN and CDR2 is SYDVKM. V lost 3 bases and J 3 bases, leaving 11 bases between the germline ends.

This rearrangement joins TRBV5-1 to TRBJ1-2; tentatively, D is TRBD1 (5 bases). CDR1 SGHRS and CDR2 YFSETQ come from the germline V gene. The CDR3 is 15 amino acids. Trimming removed 5 bases from V and 3 bases from J, with 17 bases in between. CDR3 in DNA: TGCGCCAGCAGGCCTGTCCCAGGGCAGGACTATGGCTACACCTTC. It yields the protein CASRPVPGQDYGYTF.

The chain is built from TRBV3-1 (or the pseudogene TRBV3-2) and TRBJ2-1; TRBD2 aligns across 9 bases. Germline CDR1 is LGHDT and CDR2 is YNNKEL (reference sequence). V dropped 1 base and J dropped 5; count of bases not matched to a gene: 9. There are 17 residues in the CDR3. CDR3 in DNA: TGTGCCAGCAGCCAAGTCCTAGCGGGGACTACAGACAATGAGCAGTTCTTC. This encodes CASSQVLAGTTDNEQFF.

The chain is built from TRBV30 and TRBJ1-2, with a possible D match to TRBD1 (6 bases). The CDR3 contains 15 residues. Trimming cost V 3 bases and J 1 base, with 15 bases left between them. Germline CDR1 is GTSNPN and CDR2 is SVGIG (reference sequence). Here the CDR3 DNA reads TGTGCCTGGAGGCTCCCTGGACAGCTTAACTATGGCTACACCTTC. As protein: CAWRLPGQLNYGYTF.

V usage is TRBV5-1 and J usage is TRBJ2-1, with D hard to call. CDR3 length: 15 amino acids. Germline lookup yields CDR1 SGHRS and CDR2 YFSETQ. V was cut by 1 base and J by 0 bases, with 8 bases left in between. The CDR3 here is CASSLRPGSYNEQFF. CDR3 coding DNA: TGCGCCAGCAGCTTGCGACCGGGCTCCTACAATGAGCAGTTCTTC.

The chain links TRBV2 to TRBJ1-1; 11 nucleotides agree with TRBD1. With V trimmed by 7 bases and J by 3 bases, 4 bases remained unmatched. This CDR3 has 14 amino acids. The V gene's germline CDR1 is SNHLY and CDR2 FYNNEI. CDR3 sequence reads: CASTWDRGDTEAFF. CDR3 in DNA: TGTGCCAGCACTTGGGACAGGGGGGACACTGAAGCTTTCTTT.

The V and J genes are TRBV6-5 and TRBJ2-5; 11 bases align to TRBD1. Looked up from germline, CDR1 is MNHEY and CDR2 is SVGAGI. V lost 11 bases to trimming and J lost 5 bases; unmatched junction nucleotides: 7. CDR3 length: 13 amino acids. CDR3: CAVRTGGRETQYF. As DNA, the CDR3 is TGTGCCGTCCGGACAGGGGGCAGGGAGACCCAGTACTTC.

This chain joins TRBV28 and TRBJ1-1, with D tentatively TRBD1 (5 bases). The CDR3 has 13 residues. The germline CDR1 and CDR2 sequences are MDHEN and SYDVKM. V lost 3 bases and J 4 bases, leaving 9 bases between the germline ends. This CDR3 reads CASSFRGITEAFF. The CDR3, as DNA: TGTGCCAGCAGTTTTCGGGGGATCACTGAAGCTTTCTTT.

This chain connects TRBV24-1 to TRBJ2-7, with TRBD2 as a possible D gene (5 bases). CDR3 length equals 15 residues. Germline assignment: CDR1 KGHDR and CDR2 SFDVKD. Trimming stripped 9 bases from V and 2 bases from J, with 19 bases between. The CDR3 DNA is TGTGCCACCGTTTGGGCTACGCGGGTTCCCTACGAGCAGTACTTC. Encoded protein: CATVWATRVPYEQYF.

This clone was recorded a few times. V is TRBV7-9 and J is TRBJ2-5, with D possibly TRBD2 on 6 matching bases. Trimming stripped 5 bases from V and 2 bases from J, with 18 bases between. This CDR3 has 16 amino acids. Germline assignment: CDR1 SEHNR and CDR2 FQNEAQ (reference sequence). The CDR3 protein is CASSKGGGRGQETQYF. CDR3 nucleotides: TGTGCCAGCAGCAAGGGTGGGGGGAGAGGGCAAGAGACCCAGTACTTC.

This rearrangement joins TRBV13 to TRBJ2-7, with 9 bases that match TRBD2. Trimming removed 6 bases from V and 2 bases from J; junction bases left unmatched: 5. Germline CDR1 and CDR2: PRHDT and FYEKMQ (reference sequence). The CDR3 sequence is 14 residues long. CDR3 region: CASRLAGGTYEQYF. The CDR3, as DNA: TGTGCCAGCAGATTGGCGGGGGGGACCTACGAGCAGTACTTC.

The chain carries TRBV2 and TRBJ1-1; D gene unclear. CDR1 is SNHLY, CDR2 FYNNEI, per germline. The CDR3 extends over 14 amino acids. V lost 9 bases to trimming and J lost 1 base, with 15 bases between them. As DNA, the CDR3 is TGTGCCAGAACTAGAGGACTCCCGAACACTGAAGCTTTCTTT. Its protein product is CARTRGLPNTEAFF.